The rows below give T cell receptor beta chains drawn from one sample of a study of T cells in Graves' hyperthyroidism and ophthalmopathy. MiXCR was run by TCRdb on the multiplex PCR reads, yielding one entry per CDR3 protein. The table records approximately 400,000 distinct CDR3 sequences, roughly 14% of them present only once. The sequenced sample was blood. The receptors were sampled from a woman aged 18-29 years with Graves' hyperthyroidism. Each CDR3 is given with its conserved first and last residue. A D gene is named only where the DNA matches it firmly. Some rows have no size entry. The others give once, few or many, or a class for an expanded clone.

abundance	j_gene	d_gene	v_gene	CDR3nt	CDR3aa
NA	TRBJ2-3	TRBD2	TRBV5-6	TGTGCCAGCAGCCTAGGACTAGCGCCGATAGATACGCAGTATTTT	CASSLGLAPIDTQYF
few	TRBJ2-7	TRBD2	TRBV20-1	TGCAGTGCTAGAGAACTAGCGGGAAGGAGCTCCTACGAGCAGTACTTC	CSARELAGRSSYEQYF
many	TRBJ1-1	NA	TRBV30	TGTGCCTGGAATGGGGGCTGGAACACTGAAGCTTTCTTT	CAWNGGWNTEAFF
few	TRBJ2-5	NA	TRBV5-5	TGTGCCAGCAGCTTGGTGGGGAGTGGGCAAGAGACCCAGTACTTC	CASSLVGSGQETQYF
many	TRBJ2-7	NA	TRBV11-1	TGTGCCAGCAGCTTAAGGGACGAGCAGTACTTC	CASSLRDEQYF
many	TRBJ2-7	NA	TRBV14	TGTGCCAGCAGCCAGCAAACGGGATACGAGCAGTACTTC	CASSQQTGYEQYF
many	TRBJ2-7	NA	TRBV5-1	TGCGCCAGCAGCGTTGACCGGGACAACTTTCCAAGCTCCTACGAGCAGTACTTC	CASSVDRDNFPSSYEQYF
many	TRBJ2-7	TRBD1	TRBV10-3	TGTGCCATCAGTATACAGGGGGCATACGAGCAGTACTTC	CAISIQGAYEQYF
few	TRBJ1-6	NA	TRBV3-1	TGTGCCAGCAGCCAAGATCATCCCAGGAATTCACCCCTCCACTTT	CASSQDHPRNSPLHF
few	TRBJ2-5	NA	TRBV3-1	TGTGCCAGCAGCCTCCGACAAACTAGGGGAGAGACCCAGTACTTC	CASSLRQTRGETQYF
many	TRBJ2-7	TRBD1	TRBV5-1	TGCGCCAGCGGAATTACAGCAGGGGGCAGCTACGAGCAGTACTTC	CASGITAGGSYEQYF
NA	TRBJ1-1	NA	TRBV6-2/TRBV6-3	TGTGCCAGCAGTTATCTCGTTGGTGGCAGAACGAACACTGAAGCTTTCTTT	CASSYLVGGRTNTEAFF
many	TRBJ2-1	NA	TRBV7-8	TGTGCCAGCGGACTATACACTAGTCGTTACAATGAGCAGTTCTTC	CASGLYTSRYNEQFF
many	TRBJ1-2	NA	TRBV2	TGTGCCAGCAGACGGTTGGGAGGCTACACCTTC	CASRRLGGYTF
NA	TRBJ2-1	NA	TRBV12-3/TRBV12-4	TGTGCCAGCAGTTTTGGGGGCCGGGGTGAGCAGTTCTTC	CASSFGGRGEQFF
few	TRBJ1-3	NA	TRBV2	TGTGCCAGCAAACTAACAGGATCTGGAAACACCATATATTTT	CASKLTGSGNTIYF
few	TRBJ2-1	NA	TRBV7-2	TGTGCCAGCAGCTATACGCTGTGGGATGAGCAGTTCTTC	CASSYTLWDEQFF
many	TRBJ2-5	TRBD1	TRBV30	TGTGCCTGGAGCTTCAGGGGGTCGGAGACCCAGTACTTC	CAWSFRGSETQYF